The 23 T cell receptor beta chains below all came from one sample that was sequenced in a study of identical twins. TCRdb re-called the 5' RACE reads with MiXCR, one entry per CDR3 protein. The table lists a few hundred thousand distinct CDR3 sequences, approximately 8.6% of them singletons. The same sample was also studied in work on yellow fever vaccine responses in identical twins.

The sequenced sample consisted of CD8+ T cells sorted from blood. Source of these receptors: a woman in her late teens or twenties in good health.

This clonotype has more than one count but fewer than ten. V is TRBV9 and J is TRBJ2-6, with 9 bases fitting TRBD1. V lost 0 bases and J lost 0; bases outside the gene matches: 7. Germline V gives CDR1 SGDLS, CDR2 YYNGEE. The CDR3 spans 19 residues. CDR3: CASSVARTGVNSGANVLTF. The CDR3 nucleotides are TGTGCCAGCAGCGTAGCTCGGACAGGGGTCAACTCTGGGGCCAACGTCCTGACTTTC.

The table lists this clonotype with many counts. J is TRBJ2-3 and V is TRBV10-3; TRBD1 aligns across 7 bases. This CDR3 is 16 amino acids long. The germline gives CDR1 ENHRY, CDR2 SYGVKD. V lost 3 bases, J lost 0 bases, and 6 bases stayed unmatched. The CDR3 loop reads CAISEKSGGSTDTQYF. CDR3 nucleotides: TGTGCCATCAGTGAAAAATCAGGGGGTAGCACAGATACGCAGTATTTT.

V is TRBV3-1 and J is TRBJ2-7; D not certain. Germline-derived CDR1 and CDR2 are LGHDT and YNNKEL (reference sequence). The CDR3 totals 14 residues. V lost 2 bases, J lost 0 bases, and 8 bases lay in between. For the CDR3, the DNA is TGTGCCAGCAGCCAACCCAGGAGCTCCTACGAGCAGTACTTC. It yields the protein CASSQPRSSYEQYF.

V usage is TRBV27 and J usage is TRBJ2-1, with 7 positions matching TRBD2. Germline assignment: CDR1 MNHEY and CDR2 SMNVEV (reference sequence). Trimming removed 4 bases from V and 3 bases from J; junction bases left unmatched: 6. CDR3 length: 15 amino acids. CDR3: CASSSQRGRYNEQFF. CDR3 nucleotide sequence: TGTGCCAGCAGTTCCCAGCGGGGCCGCTACAATGAGCAGTTCTTC.

This clonotype was observed a few times. The chain is built from TRBV7-8 and TRBJ2-7; D gene ambiguous. The CDR3 has 12 residues. V lost 8 bases, J lost 0 bases, and 8 bases lay in between. The germline V gene encodes CDR1 SGHVS and CDR2 FQNEAQ. CDR3 sequence (DNA): TGTGCCAGCGTGGATTTCTCCTACGAGCAGTACTTC. Protein sequence: CASVDFSYEQYF.

This clonotype was counted only a few times. This sequence joins TRBV27 and TRBJ2-2, with 8 bases identical to TRBD2. This CDR3 is 16 amino acids long. V gave up 5 bases and J gave up 7 bases; unmatched junction bases: 12. Looked up from germline, CDR1 is MNHEY and CDR2 is SMNVEV (reference sequence). Here the CDR3 DNA reads TGTGCCAGCAGTCCCCTTCGTCGGGAGGGCCACGGGGAGCTGTTTTTT. Encoded protein: CASSPLRREGHGELFF.

J is TRBJ2-7 and V is TRBV29-1; D may be TRBD2 (5 bases). This CDR3 spans 14 amino acids. In germline, CDR1 is SQVTM, CDR2 ANQGSEA. V lost 0 bases, J lost 2 bases, and 11 bases lay in between. The CDR3 nucleotides are TGCAGCGTTGAAGAAGAAGCGGCACCCTACGAGCAGTACTTC. Its translation is CSVEEEAAPYEQYF.

The rearrangement links TRBV7-6 to TRBJ2-1, with D perhaps assigned TRBD1 or TRBD2 (5 bases each). V was pared by 3 bases and J by 4 bases, with 16 bases between. CDR3 size: 16 residues. Germline V lookup: CDR1 SGHVS, CDR2 FNYEAQ. CDR3: CASSFPRGGGYNEQFF. In nucleotides, the CDR3 is TGTGCCAGCAGCTTTCCCCGCGGTGGGGGTTACAATGAGCAGTTCTTC.

The V gene is TRBV27, the J gene TRBJ2-4, with 9 bases fitting TRBD2. From germline, CDR1 is MNHEY and CDR2 SMNVEV (reference sequence). The junction had 4 bases not matched to a gene; V was cut back by 2 bases and J by 8 bases. The CDR3 is made up of 14 amino acids. The CDR3: CASSLDSGGYIQYF. The DNA of the CDR3 is TGTGCCAGCAGTTTAGATAGCGGGGGTTACATTCAGTACTTC.

V usage is TRBV7-9 and J usage is TRBJ2-7; D is perhaps TRBD1 or TRBD2 (6 bases each). The CDR3 runs 15 residues. The V end lost 5 bases, the J end lost 3 bases, and 17 bases lay between the germline ends. Germline values: CDR1 SEHNR, CDR2 FQNEAQ (reference sequence). The CDR3 loop is CASSDRQEGHYEQYF. For the CDR3, the DNA is TGTGCCAGCAGCGACCGACAGGAGGGTCACTACGAGCAGTACTTC.

This clonotype was picked up many times. The chain has TRBV20-1 and TRBJ2-7; 9 bases map to TRBD1. The length of the CDR3 is 13 residues. Germline CDR1 DFQATT, CDR2 SNEGSKA (reference sequence). The trim removed 8 bases at V and 2 bases at J, leaving 7 bases unmatched. This CDR3 reads CSSYRDRAYEQYF. The DNA of the CDR3 is TGCAGTTCATACCGGGACAGGGCCTACGAGCAGTACTTC.

The chain has TRBV28 and TRBJ2-7, with 7 positions matching TRBD1. The CDR3 is made up of 16 amino acids. CDR1 is MDHEN, CDR2 SYDVKM, per germline. With 5 bases clipped from V and 3 bases from J, the junction kept 13 bases outside the gene matches. The CDR3 coding sequence is TGTGCCAGCAGTCCAGACAGGGCGGTCTTCCTCTACGAGCAGTACTTC. Residues: CASSPDRAVFLYEQYF.

The chain joins TRBV27 to TRBJ2-1, with 7 bases aligning to TRBD2. Trimming took 5 bases from V and 9 from J; bases not matched to a gene: 7. From germline, CDR1 is MNHEY and CDR2 SMNVEV (reference sequence). The CDR3 extends over 13 amino acids. CDR3 bases: TGTGCCAGCAGTCTGACTAGGGAGGGTGAGCAGTTCTTC. Protein sequence: CASSLTREGEQFF.

In this sample, this clonotype turned up a few times. This chain connects TRBV20-1 to TRBJ2-1; D tentatively fits TRBD1 or TRBD2 (5 bases each). The ends were cut back, 2 bases at V and 2 bases at J, with 10 bases in the middle. Germline V gene sequence: CDR1 DFQATT, CDR2 SNEGSKA (reference sequence). The CDR3 spans 14 residues. This CDR3 is CSARLGEPYNEQFF. DNA of the CDR3: TGCAGTGCTAGACTGGGGGAACCCTACAATGAGCAGTTCTTC.

This clonotype has ten or more counts. The chain couples TRBV4-3 to TRBJ2-1; D gene uncertain. Germline-derived CDR1 and CDR2 are LGHNA and YSLEER. This CDR3 spans 13 amino acids. V was trimmed by 0 bases and J by 6 bases, leaving 6 bases between them. As DNA, the CDR3 is TGCGCCAGCAGCCAAGATTGGAGCAATGAGCAGTTCTTC. Its protein is CASSQDWSNEQFF.

The chain recombines TRBV20-1 with TRBJ2-7; 8 bases align to TRBD1. CDR3 length equals 13 residues. CDR1 is DFQATT, CDR2 SNEGSKA, per germline (reference sequence). V lost 6 bases and J lost 0; bases outside the gene matches: 4. The CDR3 DNA follows: TGCAGTGCCCGGGACAGGACCTCCTACGAGCAGTACTTC. This sequence encodes CSARDRTSYEQYF.

This clonotype showed up just a few times. The rearrangement joins TRBV7-9 to TRBJ2-7, with 7 nucleotides matching TRBD2. The germline V gene has CDR1 SEHNR and CDR2 FQNEAQ (reference sequence). The CDR3 has 16 amino acids. Losses at the gene ends were 1 base for V and 0 bases for J; bases not matched to a gene: 6. CDR3 residues: CASSLGKLASSYEQYF. The CDR3 nucleotides are TGTGCCAGCAGCTTAGGCAAACTAGCGAGCTCCTACGAGCAGTACTTC. The whole variable domain, filled in from reference TRBV7-9 and TRBJ2-7, reads DTGVSQNPRHKITKRGQNVTFRCDPISEHNRLYWYRQTLGQGPEFLTYFQNEAQLEKSRLLSDRFSAERPKGSFSTLEIQRTEQGDSAMYLCASSLGKLASSYEQYFGPGTRLTVT.

This clonotype was seen ten or more times. The chain is built from TRBV12-3 or TRBV12-4 and TRBJ1-5; D call uncertain. This CDR3 has 12 residues. V was clipped by 1 base and J by 6 bases, with 4 bases between them. CDR3 coding DNA: TGTGCCAGCAGTTTAGGTCTTCAGCCCCAGCATTTT. Translation gives CASSLGLQPQHF.

This clonotype came up many times. The chain is built from TRBV4-1 and TRBJ2-1; 12 bases map to TRBD2. CDR1 and CDR2 from the germline V gene are MGHRA and YSYEKL. This CDR3 comprises 20 residues. Trimming cost V 0 bases and J 7 bases; bases outside gene matches: 16. CDR3 nucleotides: TGCGCCAGCAGCCAAGATCCGGCTAGCGGGAGGGCCGGATGGGGAAATGAGCAGTTCTTC. Its translation: CASSQDPASGRAGWGNEQFF.

This clonotype has at least ten counts. The chain recombines TRBV28 with TRBJ1-1; D uncertain. CDR1 and CDR2 (germline): MDHEN, SYDVKM. V was trimmed by 3 bases and J by 0 bases, leaving 8 bases between them. This CDR3 spans 14 amino acids. CDR3 coding DNA: TGTGCCAGCAGTTTTGTTCAGATGAACACTGAAGCTTTCTTT. The encoded protein is CASSFVQMNTEAFF. Together with reference TRBV28 and TRBJ1-1, the CDR3 gives the full variable domain: DVKVTQSSRYLVKRTGEKVFLECVQDMDHENMFWYRQDPGLGLRLIYFSYDVKMKEKGDIPEGYSVSREKKERFSLILESASTNQTSMYLCASSFVQMNTEAFFGQGTRLTVV.

In its sample, this clonotype was seen many times. This sequence joins TRBV24-1 and TRBJ2-2; weak D call: TRBD1 (5 bases). Germline V gene data show CDR1 as KGHDR and CDR2 as SFDVKD. Trimming left V 8 bases short and J 4 bases short, with 13 bases between. The CDR3 spans 14 residues. The CDR3 nucleotides are TGTGCCACCATGGGGCAGGGTCGCACCGGGGAGCTGTTTTTT. Encoded protein: CATMGQGRTGELFF.

The genes are TRBV5-7 and TRBJ1-5; 11 bases map to TRBD1. TRBV5-7 is known as an ORF, though its function is uncertain. V was clipped by 3 bases and J by 5 bases; unmatched bases: 7. This CDR3 is built from 16 residues. The CDR3 sequence: CASSSGTGGFYQPQHF. Written as DNA, the CDR3 is TGTGCCAGCAGCTCAGGGACAGGGGGTTTCTATCAGCCCCAGCATTTT.

This clonotype has ten or more counts. This chain uses TRBV28 with TRBJ2-4; weak D call: TRBD2 (5 bases). Trimming shortened V by 10 bases and J by 1 base, and 23 bases separated the two germline ends. This CDR3 region has 17 residues. The germline V gene encodes CDR1 MDHEN and CDR2 SYDVKM. In nucleotides, the CDR3 is TGTGCCACCCTGGGCCCTGAAGGGAGTGGCGCCAAAAACATTCAGTACTTC. Its protein is CATLGPEGSGAKNIQYF.